Reported below is one T cell receptor (beta chain). Antigen: not known. Other DNA variants within this sample encode the same CDR3. This entry is derived from a study of cytomegalovirus exposure and HLA in healthy donors. A multiplex PCR was run with 60 Vbeta primers and 13 Jbeta primers. The method was immunoSEQ multiplex PCR; TCRdb's version includes in-frame clones alone and lacks a portion of them. Counted here are over 150,000 clones, roughly 79% occurring once; the ten biggest clones make up about 12%. V was clipped by 5 bases and J by 4 bases, with 9 bases between them. CDR3 length: 12 residues. Germline CDR1 SGHRS, CDR2 YFSETQ. General study points: Through in vitro validation, three CMV-associated chains were shown to be specific for CMV antigens. There was a cluster of highly shared sequence variants that was likely a sequencing artifact.

This clonotype originated in a woman aged 50 to 60 in good health and CMV-seronegative. The chain couples TRBV5-1 to TRBJ1-2; tentatively, D is TRBD1 (6 bases). The sample consisted of PBMCs. The CDR3, as DNA: TGCGCCAGCAGTTCGGACAGCTATGGCTACACCTTC. Its translation: CASSSDSYGYTF.